The sequence of this TCR beta chain was determined in a study of T cell responses to AZD1222 COVID-19 vaccine (dated by TCRdb to the early 2020s). Some background on the complete study: A total of 233 trial participants underwent TCR sequencing, of whom 207 had received two doses of AZD1222 and 26 had received two doses of the MenACWY control vaccine. Enrollment into the trials was organized by age into subgroups of 18-55, 56-69 and 70-plus years, and those subgroups contained approximately 160, 26 and 62 TCR-sequenced participants, respectively. Study-wide findings and limitations: Participants were mostly white British and included more females than males, and it was suggested by the authors that clonal diversity may have been underestimated. The 56-69-year group was small, and its depth increase did not reach significance, likely because of low power. Conclusions about previously exposed vaccinees are limited because only six or seven AZD1222 recipients were SARS-CoV-2 seropositive at baseline. Epitopes outside the regions mutated in the B.1.351 and B.1.1.7 variants were reportedly recognized by nearly half of the unique spike-specific TCRs. No day 14 peak-response samples were available, so repertoires were characterized only after the peak T cell response. After two AZD1222 doses, spike-specific TCR breadth and depth were significantly higher than at day 0 and than in MenACWY recipients. The vaccine-associated CD4 TCRs covered the entire spike protein, and the dominant responses fell in regions 160-218 and 743-854.

Sequences LGHNA (CDR1) and YNFKEQ (CDR2) are obtained from the germline V gene. The germline V and J ends show losses of 0 bases and 2 bases respectively, and no gene match explains 17 bases of the junction. The CDR3 holds 21 amino acids from the cysteine to the phenylalanine. The only DNA kept is the CDR3, 63 bases in frame from the first base. Worth noting for this clone: Its antigen target is currently unknown. The record has no base qualities; no much larger clone is one base away.

This specimen's time point label, per the study, means: baseline before first vaccination. In the paper's terms, the treatment or condition label means: meningococcal conjugate vaccine given as trial control. Vaccinee samples came from UK trials COV001 and COV002, including a single-blind randomized controlled phase 2/3 trial of AZD1222 (ChAdOx1 nCoV-19) in healthy adults. For TCRbeta chain sequencing, PBMC samples were collected from trial participants at day 0 and at day 28 after the second dose. The CDR3 regions of human TCRbeta chains were analyzed by immunosequencing. Under the source paper's analysis protocol: TCRs in the repertoires were matched against a reference library of SARS-CoV-2-specific TCRs that had been generated with the MIRA antigen-specificity platform. Breadth meant the fraction of unique TCRs that were SARS-CoV-2-associated, whereas depth meant the fraction of total T cells that were SARS-CoV-2-associated. Each spike-specific TCR was assigned to its reactive spike region and to a CD4 or CD8 class using the MIRA data. Log10-transformed breadth and depth values were compared by one-way ANOVA with Sidak's multiple comparisons tests. TCRdb re-hosts the immuneACCESS table, in-frame sequences only. Its copies lack some clones; in the studies checked, an unresolved V gene accounts for under half of them, and the cause for the rest is not known. Clone size and V and J calls were adopted from that table, with D and trimming inferred from the DNA. For this sample the table gives under 150,000 clones, of which approximately 90% were detected only once. The biggest ten clones account for about 3% of the sample.

The clonotype originates from an adult in good health. This chain is built from TRBV4-2 and TRBJ2-3, with 10 bases aligning to TRBD2. Source: peripheral blood, taken on day 0 of MenACWY control vaccination. The DNA reads TGTGCCAGCAGCCAAGAAGCGGGGGGTAGCGGGAGGACTTATGACACAGATACGCAGTATTTT. This encodes CASSQEAGGSGRTYDTDTQYF.